The rows below give T cell receptor beta chains drawn from one sample of a study of shared clonotypes between healthy human individuals. The assay was immunoSEQ multiplex PCR, and TCRdb's table has in-frame clones only and misses some. The sample consists of some 2,400,000 clones, about 94% of them appearing once. Sequenced: naive CD4+ T cells sorted from blood. The receptors here all came from a young man in good health. Both conserved end residues are part of each CDR3. A D gene is named only where the DNA matches it firmly. The size of a clone is reported for some rows only, either as once, few or many, or as a class for expanded clones.

V gene	clone size	D gene	J gene	CDR3 DNA	CDR3 protein
TRBV11-2	few	NA	TRBJ1-1	TGTGCCAGCAGCTTTCATGGGGGCGAAGCTTTCTTT	CASSFHGGEAFF
TRBV5-1	once	TRBD1	TRBJ2-7	TGCGCCAGCAGCTTGGGTACAGGGGGGAGAAACGAGCAGTACTTC	CASSLGTGGRNEQYF
TRBV19	NA	NA	TRBJ2-7	TGTGCCAGTAGTAGGGGGGGACAACCTTCCTACGAGCAGTACTTC	CASSRGGQPSYEQYF
TRBV18	NA	TRBD1	TRBJ1-6	TGTGCCAGCTCACCGGAGACAGGGGGTTCACCCCTCCACTTT	CASSPETGGSPLHF
TRBV6-5	NA	NA	TRBJ2-3	TGTGCCAGCAGTTACACAGGGCCTCTCACAGATACGCAGTATTTT	CASSYTGPLTDTQYF
TRBV21-1	NA	NA	TRBJ2-7	TGTGCCAGCTGTTCGAGGCTGGAGCAGTACTTC	CASCSRLEQYF
TRBV6-5	NA	NA	TRBJ2-5	TGTGCCAGCAGTCCGGACGTAGAGACCCAGTACTTC	CASSPDVETQYF
TRBV7-2	NA	TRBD2	TRBJ2-2	TGTGCCAGCAGCTTAGTTACTAGCGGGATGGGCGCCGGGGAGCTGTTTTTT	CASSLVTSGMGAGELFF
TRBV11-3	once	NA	TRBJ1-1	TGTGCCAGCAGCTTAGGGGGTTGGGGAGCAGGAACGAACACTGAAGCTTTCTTT	CASSLGGWGAGTNTEAFF
TRBV5-1	NA	NA	TRBJ2-5	TGCGCCAGCAGCTTGTCCAGGTCCCCCCAAGAGACCCAGTACTTC	CASSLSRSPQETQYF
TRBV18	NA	NA	TRBJ2-7	TGTGCCAGCTCAAGACAACAGACCAGCTACGAGCAGTACTTC	CASSRQQTSYEQYF
TRBV6-6	NA	TRBD1	TRBJ1-4	TGTGCCAGCAGTCTAGACAGGGGGATCTTTTTT	CASSLDRGIFF
TRBV6-1	NA	NA	TRBJ1-6	TGTGCCAGCAACGCAGGGTTAAATTCACCCCTCCACTTT	CASNAGLNSPLHF
TRBV11-2	NA	NA	TRBJ1-1	TGTGCCAGCAGCCTTGGGGGGAATACTGAAGCTTTCTTT	CASSLGGNTEAFF
TRBV5-4	NA	NA	TRBJ1-4	TGTGCCAGCAGCTTGAAACAGGGAACTAATGAAAAACTGTTTTTT	CASSLKQGTNEKLFF
TRBV6-6	NA	NA	TRBJ2-2	TGTGCCAGCAGTTACCTTACTAGCTCCGGGGAGCTGTTTTTT	CASSYLTSSGELFF
TRBV7-2	NA	NA	TRBJ1-1	TGTGCCAGCAGCTTAACCATGAACACTGAAGCTTTCTTT	CASSLTMNTEAFF
TRBV6-1	NA	NA	TRBJ1-5	TGTGCCAGCAGTCTAGACCGCCTTAGCAATCAGCCCCAGCATTTT	CASSLDRLSNQPQHF
TRBV30	NA	TRBD2	TRBJ2-6	TGTGCCCGTAGCGGGAGGGGGACCGGGGCCAACGTCCTGACTTTC	CARSGRGTGANVLTF
TRBV30	NA	NA	TRBJ1-4	TGTGCCTGGAGTGTTGGGGTTACGAGGCTGTTTTTT	CAWSVGVTRLFF
TRBV28	NA	TRBD1	TRBJ1-6	TGTGCCAGCAGGACACCTCGAGGACAGGTTTTTAGCTCCTATAATTCACCCCTCCACTTT	CASRTPRGQVFSSYNSPLHF
TRBV9	NA	NA	TRBJ2-3	TGTGCCAGCAGCGTAGGGCCCTTGGATACGCAGTATTTT	CASSVGPLDTQYF
TRBV28	NA	NA	TRBJ1-5	TGTGCCAGCAGCTCCGGACAGCTTGACAATCAGCCCCAGCATTTT	CASSSGQLDNQPQHF
TRBV20-1	NA	NA	TRBJ2-7	TGCAGTGCTAGTGCACTCTACGAGCAGTACTTC	CSASALYEQYF
TRBV7-9	NA	NA	TRBJ2-7	TGTGCCAGCAGCGGATCAAAAAGCTCCTACGAGCAGTACTTC	CASSGSKSSYEQYF
TRBV7-2	NA	NA	TRBJ1-3	TGTGCCAGCAGTCGGGGGGATTCGGCTGGAAACACCATATATTTT	CASSRGDSAGNTIYF
TRBV7-2	NA	NA	TRBJ2-5	TGTGCCAGCAGCTCCGCCGGGGGTACGGGGACCCAGTACTTC	CASSSAGGTGTQYF
TRBV18	once	NA	TRBJ2-5	TGTGCCAGCTCACCCCCGGGACCGAAACAAGAGACCCAGTACTTC	CASSPPGPKQETQYF
TRBV5-4	NA	TRBD1	TRBJ2-1	TGTGCCAGCAGCCCACCGGGACAGGGGAACAATGAGCAGTTCTTC	CASSPPGQGNNEQFF
TRBV10-3	NA	TRBD1	TRBJ2-7	TGTGCCATCAGCGCTATGGCCCAACTGACAGGGTCCCACGAGCAGTACTTC	CAISAMAQLTGSHEQYF
TRBV7-9	NA	NA	TRBJ2-7	TGTGCCAGCAGCCCGCGAGCCGACAGAAGCTACGAGCAGTACTTC	CASSPRADRSYEQYF
TRBV19	NA	NA	TRBJ2-7	TGTGCCAGTAGTTCAGTATACGAAATGGAGCAGTACTTC	CASSSVYEMEQYF
TRBV11-2	NA	NA	TRBJ2-5	TGTGCCAGCAGCTTCCGGGGGATAGAGACCCAGTACTTC	CASSFRGIETQYF
TRBV4-1	few	NA	TRBJ1-5	TGCGCCAGCAGCCGCTTCGGAAGGAGCAATCAGCCCCAGCATTTT	CASSRFGRSNQPQHF
TRBV6-5	NA	TRBD1	TRBJ2-7	TGTGCCAGCAGACCCACGGGACAGCGCTACGAGCAGTACTTC	CASRPTGQRYEQYF
TRBV5-6	NA	NA	TRBJ2-5	TGTGCCAGCAGCTTTTTGGGTCAAGAGACCCAGTACTTC	CASSFLGQETQYF
TRBV5-1	NA	TRBD1	TRBJ1-1	TGCGCCAGCAGCCTCGGGACAGGGGCGGACACTGAAGCTTTCTTT	CASSLGTGADTEAFF
TRBV10-3	NA	NA	TRBJ1-1	TGTGCCATCAGTGCTTCAGCGGGGAGGCAAGACACTGAAGCTTTCTTT	CAISASAGRQDTEAFF
TRBV28	NA	NA	TRBJ2-3	TGTGCCAGCAGTTACCCGAGAGGACATAAACGCACAGATACGCAGTATTTT	CASSYPRGHKRTDTQYF
TRBV5-6	once	NA	TRBJ1-1	TGTGCCAGCAGCTTGGGAAGGAGAGGGGCCAGGGGATTGAACACTGAAGCTTTCTTT	CASSLGRRGARGLNTEAFF
TRBV4-1	NA	NA	TRBJ2-5	TGCGCCAGCAGCCAAGTAGGGTTGTGGGAACAAGAGACCCAGTACTTC	CASSQVGLWEQETQYF
TRBV10-3	few	TRBD1	TRBJ1-2	TGTGCCAGCGGACAGGGGGATAACTATGGCTACACCTTC	CASGQGDNYGYTF
TRBV5-1	NA	NA	TRBJ1-2	TGCGCCAGCAGCTTAACAGGGCTGTCCTATGGCTACACCTTC	CASSLTGLSYGYTF
TRBV6-5	NA	NA	TRBJ2-7	TGTGCCACCAGGCGGGGCGGTTTCCACGAGCAGTACTTC	CATRRGGFHEQYF
TRBV7-2	NA	NA	TRBJ2-1	TGTGCCAGCAGCTTGGCGTGGGGACTCGTAAGCAATGAGCAGTTCTTC	CASSLAWGLVSNEQFF